The source of this TCR beta chain is a study of T cell responses to AZD1222 COVID-19 vaccine (dated by TCRdb to 2020 to 2022). With regard to the full study: AZD1222 recipients whose second dose came at about 4 weeks and those whose second dose came at about 12 weeks were combined into one group, since spike-specific TCR depth and breadth did not differ between the two schedules. A total of roughly 240 trial participants underwent TCR sequencing, of whom 207 received two doses of AZD1222 and some 26 received two doses of the MenACWY control vaccine. Trial participants were enrolled by age into subgroups of 18-55, 56-69 and 70-plus years, and about 150, 27 and 61 TCR-sequenced participants, respectively, were included in these subgroups.

Concerning this clone itself: The antigen it binds to is not known. No base-level quality is on record; no much larger clone is a single base apart.

This specimen's time point label, per the study, means: baseline before first vaccination. Samples from vaccinated people were obtained from the UK trials COV001 and COV002, which included a single-blind randomized controlled phase 2/3 trial of AZD1222 (ChAdOx1 nCoV-19) in healthy adults. For TCRbeta chain sequencing, PBMC samples were collected from trial participants at day 0 and at day 28 after the second dose. The CDR3 regions of human TCRbeta chains were analyzed by immunosequencing. The published analysis was carried out like this. TCRs in the repertoires were compared against a reference library of SARS-CoV-2-specific TCRs that had been generated with the MIRA antigen-specificity platform. Breadth was defined as the fraction of unique TCRs that were SARS-CoV-2-associated, and depth was defined as the fraction of total T cells that were SARS-CoV-2-associated. Using the MIRA data, each spike-specific TCR was assigned both to the spike region to which the TCR was reactive and to a CD4 or CD8 class. Log10-transformed breadth and depth values were compared by one-way ANOVA with Sidak's multiple comparisons tests. TCRdb retrieved this table from immuneACCESS and kept in-frame rearrangements only. Not all clones are present; in checked studies, unresolved V genes account for under half, and no reason is known for the remainder. For V, J and clone size, that table is used; D and trimming come from the DNA. A total of 95,000 to 150,000 clones appear in this sample, approximately 91% of them only once. Approximately 28% of the sample is taken by the ten largest.

The investigation overall reported the following: Nearly half of unique spike-specific TCRs reportedly recognized epitopes outside regions mutated in the B.1.351 and B.1.1.7 variants. Most participants were white British and females outnumbered males, and the authors suggested that clonal diversity may have been underestimated. The 56-69-year group was small, and its depth increase did not reach significance, likely because of low power. CD4 TCRs associated with the vaccine covered the entire spike protein, and the dominant responses were in regions 160-218 and 743-854. Because no day 14 peak-response samples were available, repertoires were characterized only after the peak T cell response. A significant rise in spike-specific TCR breadth and depth was observed after two AZD1222 doses relative to day 0 and relative to MenACWY recipients. Only 5 to 7 AZD1222 recipients were SARS-CoV-2 seropositive at baseline, limiting conclusions about previously exposed vaccinees.

Its CDR3 holds 15 amino acids, cysteine through phenylalanine. Only CDR3 DNA remains: 45 bases, in frame from the first base. CDR1 and CDR2, per the germline V gene (reference sequence), are SGHNT and YYREEE. V loses 2 bases at its end and J loses 3 bases; junction bases beyond the gene matches: 8. Sequenced here: peripheral blood, sampled on day 0 of AZD1222 vaccination. The clonotype comes from an adult in good health. The V and J genes are TRBV5-4 and TRBJ2-7; the central 7 bases match TRBD1. This receptor carries the CDR3 CASSFEGAVRYEQYF. The nucleotide sequence is TGTGCCAGCAGCTTCGAGGGGGCAGTCCGCTACGAGCAGTACTTC.